This TCR beta chain was documented in a study of Ad26.COV2.S vaccination and SARS-CoV-2 variants. As for treatment: approximately 18 received Ad26.COV2.S at low or high dose, single or two shots; roughly five received placebo; per-sample allocation not given. Specimens were obtained on day 63 following the first vaccine or placebo injection. Germline V CDR1 and CDR2: SGHTA, FQGNSA. CDR3 length: 15 residues. The ends lost 2 bases at V and 2 bases at J; junction bases unmatched: 5. Measured with immunoSEQ multiplex PCR; TCRdb has only the in-frame clones, and not every one. The sample has around 450,000 clones; 89% are singletons. In this sample, this clone turned up a few times.

This sample comprised peripheral blood, obtained in a trial of Ad26.COV2.S vaccine versus placebo. The receptor was isolated from a person between 18 and 59 years old who received the Ad26.COV2.S COVID-19 vaccine or a placebo. The chain employs TRBV7-2 and TRBJ1-2, with TRBD1 matching 7 bases. CDR3 sequence: CASSLSGGQNYGYTF. In DNA form, the CDR3 reads TGTGCCAGCAGCTTATCCGGGGGACAGAACTATGGCTACACCTTC.